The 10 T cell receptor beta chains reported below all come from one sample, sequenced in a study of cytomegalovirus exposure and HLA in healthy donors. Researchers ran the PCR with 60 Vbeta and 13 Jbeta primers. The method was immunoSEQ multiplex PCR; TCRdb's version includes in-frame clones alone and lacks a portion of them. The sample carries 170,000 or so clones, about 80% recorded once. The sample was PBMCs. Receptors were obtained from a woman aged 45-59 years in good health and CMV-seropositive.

CDR3 residues: CASRGQGGEETQYF. The CDR3 DNA reads TGTGCCAGCAGAGGACAGGGCGGGGAAGAGACCCAGTACTTC. The chain employs TRBV6-1 and TRBJ2-5, with 8 bases aligning to TRBD1. Per germline, CDR1 MNHNS and CDR2 SASEGT. Unmatched junction bases numbered 6, after V lost 6 bases and J lost 3 bases. There are 14 residues in the CDR3.

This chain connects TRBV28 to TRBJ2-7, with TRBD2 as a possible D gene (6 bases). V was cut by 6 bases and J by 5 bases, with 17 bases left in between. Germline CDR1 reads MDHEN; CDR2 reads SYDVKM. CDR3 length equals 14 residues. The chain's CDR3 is CASRLGRRLDEQYF. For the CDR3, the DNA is TGTGCCAGCAGACTAGGGAGGAGGTTAGACGAGCAGTACTTC.

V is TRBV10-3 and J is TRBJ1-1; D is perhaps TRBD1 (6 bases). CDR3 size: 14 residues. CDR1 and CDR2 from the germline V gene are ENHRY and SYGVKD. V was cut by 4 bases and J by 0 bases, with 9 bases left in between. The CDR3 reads CAISVGDMNTEAFF. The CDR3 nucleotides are TGTGCCATCAGTGTGGGGGACATGAACACTGAAGCTTTCTTT.

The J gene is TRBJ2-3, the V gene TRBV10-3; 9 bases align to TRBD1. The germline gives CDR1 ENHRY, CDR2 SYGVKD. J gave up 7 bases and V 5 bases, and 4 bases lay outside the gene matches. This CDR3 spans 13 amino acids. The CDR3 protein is CAISRDREYTQYF. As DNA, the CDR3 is TGTGCCATCAGTAGGGACAGGGAATATACGCAGTATTTT.

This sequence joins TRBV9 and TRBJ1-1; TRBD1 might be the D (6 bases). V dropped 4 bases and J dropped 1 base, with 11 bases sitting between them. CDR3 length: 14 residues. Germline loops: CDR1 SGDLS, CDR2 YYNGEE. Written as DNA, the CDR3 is TGTGCCAGCAGCTCCAGAGGGGGGAACACTGAAGCTTTCTTT. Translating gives CASSSRGGNTEAFF.

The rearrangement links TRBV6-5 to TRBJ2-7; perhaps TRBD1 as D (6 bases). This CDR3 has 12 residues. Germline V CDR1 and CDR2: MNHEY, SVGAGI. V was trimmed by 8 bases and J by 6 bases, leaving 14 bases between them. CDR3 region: CASGSPGVEQYF. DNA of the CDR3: TGTGCCAGCGGATCCCCAGGGGTCGAGCAGTACTTC.

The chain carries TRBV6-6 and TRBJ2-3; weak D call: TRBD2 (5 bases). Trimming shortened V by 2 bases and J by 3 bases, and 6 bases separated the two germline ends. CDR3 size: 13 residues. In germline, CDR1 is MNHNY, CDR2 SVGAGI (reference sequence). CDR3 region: CASSYRETDTQYF. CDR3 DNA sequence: TGTGCCAGCAGTTACAGGGAGACAGATACGCAGTATTTT.

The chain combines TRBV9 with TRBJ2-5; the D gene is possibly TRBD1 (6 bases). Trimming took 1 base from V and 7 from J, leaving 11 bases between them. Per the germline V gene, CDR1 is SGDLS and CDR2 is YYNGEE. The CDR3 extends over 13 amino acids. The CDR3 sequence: CASSVTQGRTQYF. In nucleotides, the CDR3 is TGTGCCAGCAGCGTAACACAGGGTAGGACCCAGTACTTC.

The DNA of the CDR3 is TGTGCCAGTAGTATAGGGGCACCTCATAGCAATCAGCCCCAGCATTTT. Translation gives CASSIGAPHSNQPQHF. J is TRBJ1-5 and V is TRBV19, with D hard to call. CDR1 and CDR2 (germline): LNHDA, SQIVND (reference sequence). The CDR3 spans 16 residues. The V and J ends lost 1 base and 0 bases respectively, with 10 bases between them. Variable domain in full (rest from reference TRBV19 and TRBJ1-5): DGGITQSPKYLFRKEGQNVTLSCEQNLNHDAMYWYRQDPGQGLRLIYYSQIVNDFQKGDIAEGYSVSREKKESFPLTVTSAQKNPTAFYLCASSIGAPHSNQPQHFGDGTRLSIL.

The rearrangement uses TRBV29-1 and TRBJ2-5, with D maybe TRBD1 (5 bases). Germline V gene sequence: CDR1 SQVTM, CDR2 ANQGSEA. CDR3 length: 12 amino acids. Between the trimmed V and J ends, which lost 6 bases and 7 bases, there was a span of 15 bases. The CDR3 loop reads CSVRTTVGTQYF. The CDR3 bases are TGCAGCGTCCGGACAACGGTGGGGACCCAGTACTTC. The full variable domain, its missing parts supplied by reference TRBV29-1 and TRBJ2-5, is SAVISQKPSRDICQRGTSLTIQCQVDSQVTMMFWYRQQPGQSLTLIATANQGSEATYESGFVIDKFPISRPNLTFSTLTVSNMSPEDSSIYLCSVRTTVGTQYFGPGTRLLVL.